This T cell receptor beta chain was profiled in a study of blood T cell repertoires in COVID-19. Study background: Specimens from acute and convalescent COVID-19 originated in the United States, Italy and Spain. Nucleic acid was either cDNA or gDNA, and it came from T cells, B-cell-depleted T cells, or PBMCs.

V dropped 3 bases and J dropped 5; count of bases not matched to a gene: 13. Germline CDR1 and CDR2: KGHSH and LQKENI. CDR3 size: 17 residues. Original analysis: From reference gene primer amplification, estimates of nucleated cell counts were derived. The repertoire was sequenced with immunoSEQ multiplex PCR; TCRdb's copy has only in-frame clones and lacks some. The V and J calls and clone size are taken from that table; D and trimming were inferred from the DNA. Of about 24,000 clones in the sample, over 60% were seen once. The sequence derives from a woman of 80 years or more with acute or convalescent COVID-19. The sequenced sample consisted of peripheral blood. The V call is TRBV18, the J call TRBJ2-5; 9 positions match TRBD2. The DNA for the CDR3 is TGTGCCAGCTCACCTAGGAGAGCTAGCGGGGTGTCGGAGACCCAGTACTTC. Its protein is CASSPRRASGVSETQYF. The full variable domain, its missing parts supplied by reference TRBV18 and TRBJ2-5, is NAGVMQNPRHLVRRRGQEARLRCSPMKGHSHVYWYRQLPEEGLKFMVYLQKENIIDESGMPKERFSAEFPKEGPSILRIQQVVRGDSAAYFCASSPRRASGVSETQYFGPGTRLLVL.